The entry that follows covers one TCR beta chain sequence. Sequencing was performed with immunoSEQ multiplex PCR; in TCRdb, only in-frame clones are kept and a portion is missing. This table holds around 24,000 clones, about nine tenths found once. The CDR3 runs to 16 residues. V lost 3 bases, J lost 6 bases, and 21 bases lay in between. Germline values: CDR1 ENHRY, CDR2 SYGVKD. These data come from a study of blood T cell repertoires in COVID-19. Overall study context: PBMCs, B-cell-depleted T cells, or T cells provided the cDNA or gDNA that made up the material.

The material sequenced was peripheral blood. The J gene is TRBJ2-7, the V gene TRBV10-3, with a weak D call TRBD2 (6 bases). The origin of this receptor is a human donor in a cohort sampled during active COVID-19. Here the CDR3 reads CAISESSGRSGGEQYF. Written as DNA, the CDR3 is TGTGCCATCAGTGAATCGTCCGGGAGATCAGGCGGCGAGCAGTACTTC.